Each of the 29 T cell receptor beta chains below was sequenced from the same sample in a study of T cell responses to AZD1222 COVID-19 vaccine. Some clones are missing from TCRdb's copy, which holds only in-frame ones; the method was immunoSEQ multiplex PCR. The sample has approximately 100,000 clones, around nine tenths seen once; the top ten hold 3.3%. The sequences come from peripheral blood, collected 28 days after the second dose of the MenACWY control vaccine. The receptors come from an adult who received the MenACWY meningococcal vaccine as a control.

The chain joins TRBV7-2 to TRBJ1-5; no reliable D call. V was cut by 5 bases and J by 2 bases, with 7 bases left in between. Per germline, CDR1 SGHTA and CDR2 FQGNSA. CDR3 size: 13 residues. The CDR3 reads CASSPDRNQPQHF. As DNA, the CDR3 is TGTGCCAGCAGCCCTGACCGCAATCAGCCCCAGCATTTT.

The chain carries TRBV6-2 or TRBV6-3 and TRBJ1-6; unclear D gene. Looked up from germline, CDR1 is MNHEY and CDR2 is SVGEGT. The CDR3 has 13 residues. V lost 3 bases and J 7 bases, leaving 7 bases between the germline ends. Written as DNA, the CDR3 is TGTGCCAGCAGTTATCCCCCGAATTCACCCCTCCACTTT. Its translation: CASSYPPNSPLHF.

The chain carries TRBV18 and TRBJ1-1; 9 bases are shared with TRBD1. The CDR3 loop spans 15 amino acids. CDR1 is KGHSH and CDR2 is LQKENI in the germline V gene. Unmatched junction bases numbered 6, after V lost 5 bases and J lost 2 bases. The CDR3 is CASSSRTGENTEAFF. The DNA of the CDR3 is TGTGCCAGCTCATCAAGGACAGGGGAAAACACTGAAGCTTTCTTT.

V usage is TRBV4-3 and J usage is TRBJ1-2; 7 bases match TRBD1. The germline V gene has CDR1 LGHNA and CDR2 YSLEER. The CDR3 spans 17 residues. Trimming cost V 1 base and J 4 bases; bases outside gene matches: 12. CDR3 in amino acids: CASSQGHGQAIGYGYTF. CDR3 bases: TGCGCCAGCAGCCAAGGGCACGGACAGGCTATAGGCTATGGCTACACCTTC.

The rearrangement links TRBV7-9 to TRBJ1-5, with TRBD1 matching 7 bases. The germline CDR1 and CDR2 sequences are SEHNR and FQNEAQ (reference sequence). This CDR3 is 15 amino acids long. V shed 5 bases, J shed 0 bases, and the junction held 4 bases outside the gene matches. The CDR3 region has the DNA TGTGCCAGCAGCCGGACAGGAAATAGCAATCAGCCCCAGCATTTT. It translates to CASSRTGNSNQPQHF.

The chain combines TRBV3-1 (or the pseudogene TRBV3-2) with TRBJ1-2, with D possibly TRBD1 on 5 matching bases. The CDR3 sequence is 13 residues long. Germline CDR1 is LGHDT and CDR2 is YNNKEL (reference sequence). V was pared by 0 bases and J by 7 bases, with 9 bases between. CDR3 DNA sequence: TGTGCCAGCAGCCAAGATTTGGGGGGTGGCTACACCTTC. It specifies CASSQDLGGGYTF.

The V gene is TRBV9, the J gene TRBJ1-2; D perhaps matches TRBD1 (5 bases). Germline CDR1 SGDLS, CDR2 YYNGEE. Between the trimmed V and J ends, which lost 4 bases and 0 bases, there was a span of 19 bases. The CDR3 is 17 residues long. CDR3: CASSSPGAGQANYGYTF. The DNA for the CDR3 is TGTGCCAGCAGCTCCCCTGGGGCAGGGCAAGCTAACTATGGCTACACCTTC.

V and J are TRBV19 and TRBJ2-2; 7 bases fit TRBD2. The CDR3 sequence is 14 residues long. CDR1 is LNHDA and CDR2 is SQIVND in the germline V gene (reference sequence). Trimming took 11 bases from V and 5 from J; bases not matched to a gene: 11. This CDR3 reads CACKRGRDTGELFF. The CDR3 DNA reads as TGTGCCTGTAAGCGGGGCAGGGATACCGGGGAGCTGTTTTTT. Filled out from reference TRBV19 and TRBJ2-2, the complete variable domain reads DGGITQSPKYLFRKEGQNVTLSCEQNLNHDAMYWYRQDPGQGLRLIYYSQIVNDFQKGDIAEGYSVSREKKESFPLTVTSAQKNPTAFYLCACKRGRDTGELFFGEGSRLTVL.

V is TRBV5-1 and J is TRBJ1-1, with no clear D. This CDR3 is built from 15 residues. Germline CDR1 reads SGHRS; CDR2 reads YFSETQ. Trimming left V 2 bases short and J 2 bases short, with 13 bases between. The DNA of the CDR3 is TGCGCCAGCAGCTTCGGGGAGAGTGAAAACACTGAAGCTTTCTTT. Amino acids: CASSFGESENTEAFF.

The rearrangement links TRBV4-1 to TRBJ2-7, with 13 bases matching TRBD2. Germline V lookup: CDR1 MGHRA, CDR2 YSYEKL. This CDR3 spans 16 amino acids. V lost 2 bases and J lost 1; bases outside the gene matches: 2. The CDR3 coding sequence is TGCGCCAGCAGCCAACGGACTAGCGGGGGTTCCTACGAGCAGTACTTC. Its translation is CASSQRTSGGSYEQYF.

The chain employs TRBV28 and TRBJ2-1; 7 nucleotides match TRBD2. With V trimmed by 3 bases and J by 6 bases, 11 bases remained unmatched. Germline V gives CDR1 MDHEN, CDR2 SYDVKM. The CDR3 spans 16 residues. CDR3 sequence: CASSFRGGRLLNEQFF. As DNA, the CDR3 is TGTGCCAGCAGTTTCCGCGGGGGAAGGCTTCTCAATGAGCAGTTCTTC.

The V and J genes are TRBV18 and TRBJ2-3; maybe TRBD2 (6 bases). The CDR3 loop spans 16 amino acids. Germline-derived CDR1 and CDR2 are KGHSH and LQKENI. V was cut by 2 bases and J by 0 bases, with 12 bases left in between. The CDR3 protein is CASSPYGGPSTDTQYF. Written as DNA, the CDR3 is TGTGCCAGCTCACCATACGGGGGTCCTAGCACAGATACGCAGTATTTT.

The chain links TRBV28 to TRBJ1-2, with a possible D match to TRBD1 (5 bases). Trimming left V 5 bases short and J 4 bases short, with 14 bases between. The CDR3 loop spans 14 amino acids. In germline, CDR1 is MDHEN, CDR2 SYDVKM. The CDR3 protein is CASSLPGPTYGYTF. CDR3 in DNA: TGTGCCAGCAGTCTCCCGGGGCCAACCTATGGCTACACCTTC.

The V call is TRBV7-2, the J call TRBJ1-5; D is perhaps TRBD1 (5 bases). Germline V CDR1 and CDR2: SGHTA, FQGNSA. V lost 5 bases and J 6 bases, leaving 11 bases between the germline ends. This CDR3 is 13 amino acids long. The CDR3 nucleotides are TGTGCCAGCAGCGACAGTTTTAGTCAGCCCCAGCATTTT. Its translation: CASSDSFSQPQHF. Drawing the rest from reference TRBV7-2 and TRBJ1-5, the complete variable domain is GAGVSQSPSNKVTEKGKDVELRCDPISGHTALYWYRQSLGQGLEFLIYFQGNSAPDKSGLPSDRFSAERTGGSVSTLTIQRTQQEDSAVYLCASSDSFSQPQHFGDGTRLSIL.

V and J are TRBV15 and TRBJ1-1; TRBD1 matches 12 bases. This CDR3 has 14 residues. Germline CDR1 and CDR2: LNHNV and YYDKDF (reference sequence). V dropped 5 bases and J dropped 6; count of bases not matched to a gene: 4. The CDR3 region is CATSWGQGASEAFF. For the CDR3, the DNA is TGTGCCACCAGCTGGGGACAGGGGGCTTCTGAAGCTTTCTTT.

The chain joins TRBV7-3 to TRBJ2-3, with 7 bases lining up with TRBD1. This CDR3 region has 15 residues. With V trimmed by 5 bases and J by 5 bases, 10 bases remained unmatched. Per the germline V gene, CDR1 is SGHTA and CDR2 is FQGTGA. CDR3 DNA: TGTGCCAGCAGCATATTAGGGGGCGCAGTAGATACGCAGTATTTT. Amino acids: CASSILGGAVDTQYF.

The V and J genes are TRBV7-8 and TRBJ2-5; TRBD2 might be the D (6 bases). Trimming pared 5 bases from V and 4 bases from J, leaving 11 bases between. Looked up from germline, CDR1 is SGHVS and CDR2 is FQNEAQ. This CDR3 is built from 13 residues. The CDR3 sequence is CASSTGLGETQYF. In DNA, the CDR3 is TGTGCCAGCAGCACGGGACTTGGAGAGACCCAGTACTTC.

The count of this clone is one. The J gene is TRBJ2-1, the V gene TRBV4-2; 16 nucleotides line up with TRBD2. Germline assignment: CDR1 LGHNA and CDR2 YNFKEQ. The CDR3 length is 19 residues. V dropped 4 bases and J dropped 0; count of bases not matched to a gene: 6. The CDR3 bases are TGTGCCAGCAGCCGAGTGGGACTAGCGGGGGGGTTCTCCTACAATGAGCAGTTCTTC. Its translation is CASSRVGLAGGFSYNEQFF.

V gene TRBV28 combines with J gene TRBJ2-7; 12 nucleotides align to TRBD2. V lost 5 bases and J lost 3; bases outside the gene matches: 8. The CDR3 sequence is 16 residues long. Germline CDR1 is MDHEN and CDR2 is SYDVKM. CDR3 in amino acids: CASSPTSGGPNYEQYF. In nucleotides, the CDR3 is TGTGCCAGCAGTCCAACTAGCGGGGGGCCCAACTACGAGCAGTACTTC.

V is TRBV4-3 and J is TRBJ1-6; 8 bases match TRBD1. Germline assignment: CDR1 LGHNA and CDR2 YSLEER. V trimming: 4 bases; J trimming: 10 bases; junction bases outside the gene matches: 3. The CDR3 extends over 13 amino acids. This CDR3 is CASSPDRGSPLHF. DNA of the CDR3: TGCGCCAGCAGCCCCGACAGGGGATCACCCCTCCACTTT.

V and J are TRBV7-6 and TRBJ2-1; no clear D gene. Germline V gives CDR1 SGHVS, CDR2 FNYEAQ. The CDR3 has 15 residues. Trimming removed 1 base from V and 3 bases from J, with 10 bases in between. DNA for the CDR3: TGTGCCAGCAGCTTAGAGGCAGAGAGCTACAATGAGCAGTTCTTC. Its protein product is CASSLEAESYNEQFF. Looking up the rest from reference TRBV7-6 and TRBJ2-1 gives the full variable domain: GAGVSQSPRYKVTKRGQDVALRCDPISGHVSLYWYRQALGQGPEFLTYFNYEAQQDKSGLPNDRFSAERPEGSISTLTIQRTEQRDSAMYRCASSLEAESYNEQFFGPGTRLTVL.

The chain joins TRBV5-1 to TRBJ1-5; D not resolved. The V end was cut by 0 bases, the J end by 7 bases, with 8 bases between. The V gene's germline CDR1 is SGHRS and CDR2 YFSETQ. The CDR3 has 13 residues. In DNA form, the CDR3 reads TGCGCCAGCAGCTTGGGGGTGAAACAGCCCCAGCATTTT. Translating it yields CASSLGVKQPQHF. The variable domain in full, completed from reference TRBV5-1 and TRBJ1-5, reads KAGVTQTPRYLIKTRGQQVTLSCSPISGHRSVSWYQQTPGQGLQFLFEYFSETQRNKGNFPGRFSGRQFSNSRSEMNVSTLELGDSALYLCASSLGVKQPQHFGDGTRLSIL.

The chain couples TRBV18 to TRBJ1-2; D is perhaps TRBD1 (5 bases). The CDR3 extends over 13 amino acids. Germline loops: CDR1 KGHSH, CDR2 LQKENI. Trimming cost V 3 bases and J 4 bases, with 9 bases left between them. The CDR3 nucleotides read TGTGCCAGCTCACCGGACAAAAGCTATGGCTACACCTTC. Its protein product is CASSPDKSYGYTF.

The chain links TRBV25-1 to TRBJ2-7; tentatively, D is TRBD2 (6 bases). The germline V gene encodes CDR1 MGHDK and CDR2 SYGVNS. V was pared by 1 base and J by 5 bases, with 12 bases between. This CDR3 contains 14 residues. The CDR3 coding sequence is TGTGCCAGCAGTGAATCCAGTGGGGGGAACGAGCAGTACTTC. This encodes CASSESSGGNEQYF.

The chain joins TRBV5-1 to TRBJ1-2; D may be TRBD1 (6 bases). This CDR3 region has 13 residues. V gave up 3 bases and J gave up 4 bases, with 10 bases separating them. In germline, CDR1 is SGHRS, CDR2 YFSETQ. CDR3 in amino acids: CASSSGGSYGYTF. CDR3 coding DNA: TGCGCCAGCAGCTCGGGGGGCAGCTATGGCTACACCTTC. Using reference TRBV5-1 and TRBJ1-2 for the parts outside the CDR3, the full variable domain is KAGVTQTPRYLIKTRGQQVTLSCSPISGHRSVSWYQQTPGQGLQFLFEYFSETQRNKGNFPGRFSGRQFSNSRSEMNVSTLELGDSALYLCASSSGGSYGYTFGSGTRLTVV.

The chain is built from TRBV27 and TRBJ2-7, with 7 bases that match TRBD1. With 3 bases clipped from V and 5 bases from J, the junction kept 10 bases outside the gene matches. The germline CDR1 and CDR2 sequences are MNHEY and SMNVEV (reference sequence). This CDR3 contains 15 residues. CDR3 protein: CASSFWDRTTNEQYF. The DNA of the CDR3 is TGTGCCAGCAGTTTCTGGGACAGAACCACGAACGAGCAGTACTTC.

The J gene is TRBJ2-7, the V gene TRBV12-3 or TRBV12-4; no clear D. This CDR3 spans 13 amino acids. V lost 3 bases and J lost 3, with 9 bases in between. The DNA of the CDR3 is TGTGCCAGCAGTTTGAGCAGAAACTACGAGCAGTACTTC. It codes for CASSLSRNYEQYF.

The rearrangement links TRBV18 to TRBJ1-4, with D unclear. Between the trimmed V and J ends, which lost 3 bases and 8 bases, there was a span of 10 bases. There are 13 residues in the CDR3. Germline CDR1 reads KGHSH; CDR2 reads LQKENI. The CDR3 region has the DNA TGTGCCAGCTCACCGCGGGTCGGGGAAAAACTGTTTTTT. Protein sequence: CASSPRVGEKLFF.

This clone was seen many times. J is TRBJ2-7 and V is TRBV4-3, with TRBD2 identical over 7 bases. Germline V lookup: CDR1 LGHNA, CDR2 YSLEER. The CDR3 has 16 residues. V was pared by 0 bases and J by 0 bases, with 5 bases of the junction left unmatched. CDR3 sequence reads: CASSQDVGGSSYEQYF. The CDR3 nucleotides read TGCGCCAGCAGCCAAGATGTGGGGGGGTCCTCCTACGAGCAGTACTTC.